This T cell receptor (beta chain) appears in the sequencing data of a study of cytomegalovirus exposure and HLA in healthy donors (dated by TCRdb to the late 2010s). A note on the overall study: According to a later analysis, the 120 or so validation repertoires were produced on the same platform as the approximately 620 repertoires of the first cohort. The study was designed to test whether signatures of past pathogen exposure could be identified by cataloging public T cell receptors. In addition to the first cohort of 650 to 750 subjects, a separate validation cohort of some 120 different subjects was used. High-throughput TCR immunosequencing, statistical association of individual TCRs with disease status, and machine learning were combined to predict cytomegalovirus infection status. Study-wide findings and limitations: A few of the identified cytomegalovirus-associated TCR beta chains were confirmed in vitro to be specific for cytomegalovirus antigens. While some public TCRs were present in many individuals, most TCR sequences turned up only very rarely across donors. A later analysis had no HLA typing for the validation cohort, so co-occurrence there was scored across all 110 or so repertoires. Subsequent analysis determined that TCRs grouped into clusters in the first cohort also showed a tendency toward co-occurrence across the roughly 120 validation repertoires, and 85% to 95% of cluster scores exceeded 0. In the study, some 180 TCR beta chains were listed as associated with cytomegalovirus. Cytomegalovirus status was reported to be diagnosed by the classifier with high specificity and sensitivity in both the original and validation cohorts. The authors suggested that the approach could potentially be extended to other disease states and immunological phenotypes.

This clone has just one count. This clone's antigen is unknown. Per-nucleotide qualities are absent, and no much larger clonotype sits a single base away. V trim: 5 bases; J trim: 7 bases; unmatched bases: 14. The CDR3 covers 16 residues, taking in both the cysteine and the phenylalanine. The read is trimmed to its CDR3 DNA, 48 bases read in frame from base 1. Taken from the germline V gene, the CDR1 and CDR2 loops are SGHTA and FQGNSA. The library was made by the immunoSEQ multiplex PCR assay. Processing in the source paper ran as follows. A statistical classification framework was built for diagnosing cytomegalovirus status from the catalog of TCR beta chain sequences. In its TCRdb copy, this immuneACCESS table keeps in-frame sequences only and misses some clones. Where compared with another copy, unresolved V genes explain less than half of these, and the others have no known cause. V and J calls and clone size are copied from that table; D and trimming were computed from the DNA. The sample has 55,000 to 75,000 clones on record, about 96% of them singletons. More than 0.9% of the sample lies in the top ten.

Separate from the approximately 700-subject first cohort, the validation cohort of 90 to 150 subjects was the group to which the donors belonged. The chain is made from TRBV7-2 and TRBJ1-5, and 7 junction bases match TRBD1. The sample taken for sequencing was PBMCs. This clonotype was obtained from a woman under 30 in good health and CMV-seronegative. The bases are TGTGCCAGCAGCCCCACTAGCACACAGGGGTGGCAGCCCCAGCATTTT. Translation gives CASSPTSTQGWQPQHF.